The 27 T cell receptor beta chains given below trace back to one sample, sequenced in a study of blood T cells in healthy people across ages. The use of a sample-barcoded 5' primer and a J-beta primer mix characterized a second PCR of roughly 6 to 12 cycles. TCRdb used MiXCR to reprocess the 5' RACE reads, holding one entry per CDR3 protein. The sample lists about 1.4 million distinct CDR3 sequences; 59% were seen once. The specimen was blood. The receptors come from a young man in good health.

The chain carries TRBV11-2 and TRBJ1-1; 7 positions match TRBD1. V gave up 2 bases and J gave up 3 bases; unmatched junction bases: 9. Germline CDR1 and CDR2: SGHAT and FQNNGV. The CDR3 sequence is 16 residues long. The CDR3 DNA reads TGTGCCAGCAGCTTACTCACAACGGGACAGTACACTGAAGCTTTCTTT. Translating it yields CASSLLTTGQYTEAFF.

This rearrangement joins TRBV7-8 to TRBJ2-7; D possibly matches TRBD1 or TRBD2 (5 bases each). V gave up 2 bases and J gave up 3 bases, with 14 bases separating them. The CDR3 is 15 residues long. CDR1 SGHVS and CDR2 FQNEAQ come from the germline V gene. The DNA of the CDR3 is TGTGCCAGCAGCTTATTGGGGGACGTGAGCTACGAGCAGTACTTC. Translated: CASSLLGDVSYEQYF.

V gene TRBV27 combines with J gene TRBJ2-4, with 7 bases lining up with TRBD2. J lost 13 bases, V lost 4 bases, and 16 bases had no gene match. The CDR3 runs to 15 residues. Per germline, CDR1 MNHEY and CDR2 SMNVEV (reference sequence). The CDR3 reads CASSSLAVDGREQYF. The DNA of the CDR3 is TGTGCCAGCAGTTCGCTAGCGGTGGATGGGCGGGAGCAGTACTTC.

The genes are TRBV11-2 and TRBJ2-1; 12 bases match TRBD1. Trimming cost V 7 bases and J 8 bases; bases outside gene matches: 9. Germline assignment: CDR1 SGHAT and CDR2 FQNNGV. The length of the CDR3 is 15 residues. The CDR3 DNA reads TGTGCCAGCAACTCCCGGGACAGGGGGCACCATGAGCAGTTCTTC. As protein: CASNSRDRGHHEQFF. The full variable domain, rest sourced from reference TRBV11-2 and TRBJ2-1, is EAGVAQSPRYKIIEKRQSVAFWCNPISGHATLYWYQQILGQGPKLLIQFQNNGVVDDSQLPKDRFSAERLKGVDSTLKIQPAKLEDSAVYLCASNSRDRGHHEQFFGPGTRLTVL.

The rearrangement joins TRBV20-1 to TRBJ2-7; the match to TRBD2 covers 8 bases. Germline assignment: CDR1 DFQATT and CDR2 SNEGSKA (reference sequence). Trimming removed 5 bases from V and 4 bases from J; junction bases left unmatched: 10. CDR3 length equals 14 residues. CDR3 nucleotides: TGCAGTGCTTTCCTTGGACTAGCAGGGTACGAGCAGTACTTC. Amino acid sequence: CSAFLGLAGYEQYF.

The V call is TRBV12-3 or TRBV12-4, the J call TRBJ1-1; D remains ambiguous. With 8 bases removed from V and 2 bases from J, the gap between germline ends came to 21 bases. CDR3 length: 16 residues. The CDR3 sequence is CASRGQALAPNTEAFF. CDR3 nucleotides: TGTGCCAGCCGCGGGCAGGCCCTTGCACCTAACACTGAAGCTTTCTTT.

The chain links TRBV30 to TRBJ2-7; possibly TRBD1 for D (6 bases). Germline V lookup: CDR1 GTSNPN, CDR2 SVGIG (reference sequence). The V end lost 5 bases, the J end lost 0 bases, and 14 bases lay between the germline ends. The CDR3 is 14 amino acids. In DNA form, the CDR3 reads TGTGCCTGGGATCAGGACAGATACTCCTACGAGCAGTACTTC. The encoded protein is CAWDQDRYSYEQYF.

Worth noting for this clonotype: The CDR3 ends on some other residue instead of the conserved phenylalanine or tryptophan, so this is likely a read error. This rearrangement joins TRBV7-9 to TRBJ1-2, with D perhaps matching TRBD1 (6 bases). V lost 5 bases to trimming and J lost 3 bases, with 16 bases between them. This CDR3 comprises 15 residues. The germline gives CDR1 SEHNR, CDR2 FQNEAQ (reference sequence). In DNA, the CDR3 is TGTGCCAGCAGCCCTTACCATGGGACACACTATGGCTACACCCTC. Translation gives CASSPYHGTHYGYTL.

The chain employs TRBV6-5 and TRBJ2-1, with 14 bases that match TRBD2. J gave up 8 bases and V 3 bases, and 9 bases lay outside the gene matches. Germline V gene sequence: CDR1 MNHEY, CDR2 SVGAGI. The CDR3 has 17 amino acids. In DNA, the CDR3 is TGTGCCAGCAGTTATGTACCCCCGGGACTAGCGGGGGATGAGCAGTTCTTC. Its protein is CASSYVPPGLAGDEQFF.

The chain couples TRBV6-6 to TRBJ2-4, with no clear D. The V gene lost 3 bases and the J gene lost 4 bases, with 10 bases spanning the gap. Germline CDR1 reads MNHNY; CDR2 reads SVGAGI (reference sequence). This CDR3 contains 14 residues. DNA of the CDR3: TGTGCCAGCAGTTATATGAACCAAAAAAACATTCAGTACTTC. It specifies CASSYMNQKNIQYF.

The J gene is TRBJ2-3, the V gene TRBV10-3; possible D gene TRBD1, 6 bases. The CDR3 is 15 amino acids. Germline V CDR1 and CDR2: ENHRY, SYGVKD. Between the trimmed V and J ends, which lost 8 bases and 2 bases, there was a span of 17 bases. The CDR3 region has the DNA TGTGCCATCTCGGACAGTCCAGTAAACACAGATACGCAGTATTTT. Its translation: CAISDSPVNTDTQYF.

The V and J genes are TRBV9 and TRBJ2-4, with D maybe TRBD1 (6 bases). From germline, CDR1 is SGDLS and CDR2 YYNGEE. V shed 0 bases and J shed 13 bases, with 23 bases lying between them. The CDR3 extends over 16 amino acids. The CDR3: CASSVEIRGTYNEQYF. In nucleotides, the CDR3 is TGTGCCAGCAGCGTAGAGATCAGGGGAACCTACAATGAGCAGTACTTC.

The chain couples TRBV7-9 to TRBJ2-5; the D is unclear. In germline, CDR1 is SEHNR, CDR2 FQNEAQ (reference sequence). V dropped 1 base and J dropped 4 bases, with 10 bases sitting between them. The CDR3 sequence is 14 residues long. The CDR3 DNA reads as TGTGCCAGCAGCTTAGACGACGTTGGAGAGACCCAGTACTTC. Amino acids: CASSLDDVGETQYF.

The chain joins TRBV29-1 to TRBJ2-1, with D unresolved. Germline loops: CDR1 SQVTM, CDR2 ANQGSEA. CDR3 length equals 10 residues. Trimming took off 6 bases at V and 10 bases at J, with 10 bases between the two ends. The CDR3 is CSVARREQFF. For the CDR3, the DNA is TGCAGCGTCGCTAGGCGGGAGCAGTTCTTC.

The chain recombines TRBV4-2 with TRBJ2-1; 7 positions match TRBD2. The CDR3 runs 16 residues. V dropped 2 bases and J dropped 7; count of bases not matched to a gene: 11. Germline lookup yields CDR1 LGHNA and CDR2 YNFKEQ. The CDR3 loop is CASSQRVSGTKNEQFF. Written as DNA, the CDR3 is TGTGCCAGCAGCCAAAGAGTTTCCGGGACTAAGAATGAGCAGTTCTTC.

The chain combines TRBV20-1 with TRBJ2-5, with D possibly being TRBD1 (6 bases). This CDR3 spans 12 amino acids. Trimming pared 6 bases from V and 5 bases from J, leaving 13 bases between. Germline loops: CDR1 DFQATT, CDR2 SNEGSKA (reference sequence). Here the CDR3 reads CSAGVQGETQYF. The CDR3 nucleotides are TGCAGTGCGGGGGTCCAGGGGGAGACCCAGTACTTC.

The sample holds a few counts of this clonotype. The gene calls are TRBV25-1 and TRBJ2-1, with no clear D. V was shortened by 3 bases and J by 10 bases, with 7 bases between the two germline ends. The CDR3 contains 11 residues. Germline-derived CDR1 and CDR2 are MGHDK and SYGVNS. CDR3 sequence: CASSDFLEQFF. The CDR3 DNA follows: TGTGCCAGCAGTGATTTTTTGGAGCAGTTCTTC. Supplemented by reference TRBV25-1 and TRBJ2-1, the full variable domain reads EADIYQTPRYLVIGTGKKITLECSQTMGHDKMYWYQQDPGMELHLIHYSYGVNSTEKGDLSSESTVSRIRTEHFPLTLESARPSHTSQYLCASSDFLEQFFGPGTRLTVL.

This clonotype was detected only a few times. The rearrangement uses TRBV20-1 and TRBJ2-7, with TRBD2 matching over 7 bases. There are 15 residues in the CDR3. Germline-derived CDR1 and CDR2 are DFQATT and SNEGSKA (reference sequence). With 2 bases clipped from V and 2 bases from J, the junction kept 9 bases outside the gene matches. CDR3: CSARPYAGDAYEQYF. CDR3 nucleotides: TGCAGTGCTAGACCCTATGCGGGGGATGCCTACGAGCAGTACTTC.

The sample holds a few counts of this clonotype. The rearrangement uses TRBV5-5 and TRBJ2-5; no clear D gene. Trimming pared 3 bases from V and 6 bases from J, leaving 9 bases between. The germline gives CDR1 SGHKS, CDR2 YYEKEE (reference sequence). The CDR3 is 12 residues long. The CDR3 sequence is CASSSPLKTQYF. As DNA, the CDR3 is TGTGCCAGCAGCTCCCCCTTGAAGACCCAGTACTTC. Full variable domain (missing parts from reference TRBV5-5 and TRBJ2-5): DAGVTQSPTHLIKTRGQQVTLRCSPISGHKSVSWYQQVLGQGPQFIFQYYEKEERGRGNFPDRFSARQFPNYSSELNVNALLLGDSALYLCASSSPLKTQYFGPGTRLLVL.

The rearrangement links TRBV12-3 or TRBV12-4 to TRBJ1-5; D gene unclear. V lost 6 bases and J 3 bases, leaving 12 bases between the germline ends. The CDR3 is 14 amino acids. This CDR3 reads CASRPDNYNQPQHF. DNA of the CDR3: TGTGCCAGCAGGCCAGACAACTACAATCAGCCCCAGCATTTT.

The CDR3: CASSPTPSEEQYF. The CDR3 nucleotides are TGTGCCAGCAGCCCGACACCATCCGAAGAGCAGTACTTC. The chain is built from TRBV4-2 and TRBJ2-7; unclear D gene. Deletions cut 4 bases from V and 7 bases from J, with 14 bases between. The CDR3 loop spans 13 amino acids. Germline-derived CDR1 and CDR2 are LGHNA and YNFKEQ.

The chain is built from TRBV24-1 and TRBJ2-7; TRBD1 or TRBD2 may be the D gene (5 bases each). CDR1 KGHDR and CDR2 SFDVKD come from the germline V gene. V lost 8 bases and J 9 bases, leaving 13 bases between the germline ends. The CDR3 has 11 amino acids. DNA of the CDR3: TGTGCCACCAATCGGAAGGGACCGCAGTACTTC. It encodes CATNRKGPQYF.

CDR3 in amino acids: CASSITGYAEAFF. Written as DNA, the CDR3 is TGTGCCAGCAGCATAACAGGGTACGCTGAAGCTTTCTTT. The chain links TRBV6-2 or TRBV6-3 to TRBJ1-1, with D tentatively TRBD1 (6 bases). CDR1 MNHEY and CDR2 SVGEGT come from the germline V gene. The CDR3 is 13 residues long. V lost 6 bases to trimming and J lost 6 bases, with 14 bases between them.

The CDR3 sequence: CASSLVRTDEQYF. The CDR3 coding sequence is TGTGCCAGCAGCTTAGTCCGGACAGACGAGCAGTACTTC. V usage is TRBV11-2 and J usage is TRBJ2-4; D perhaps matches TRBD1 (6 bases). The DNA matches TRBJ2-7 better at its end, which makes the J call doubtful. This CDR3 is built from 13 residues. The germline CDR1 and CDR2 sequences are SGHAT and FQNNGV.

V and J are TRBV27 and TRBJ2-5; 10 bases line up with TRBD1. This CDR3 is built from 14 residues. CDR1 is MNHEY and CDR2 is SMNVEV in the germline V gene (reference sequence). V lost 7 bases to trimming and J lost 13 bases; unmatched junction nucleotides: 15. CDR3 DNA: TGTGCCAGCACCTATAGACAGGGGGCGGGAGTGGTGTACTTC. Its translation is CASTYRQGAGVVYF.

The chain combines TRBV7-9 with TRBJ2-5; TRBD2 matches 10 bases. The CDR3 totals 15 residues. Germline V gene sequence: CDR1 SEHNR, CDR2 FQNEAQ (reference sequence). Trimming removed 4 bases from V and 11 bases from J; junction bases left unmatched: 13. For the CDR3, the DNA is TGTGCCAGCAGCTCCACCGGGACTAGCGTTAATGAGCAGTACTTC. Its protein is CASSSTGTSVNEQYF.

This clonotype was observed a few times. The CDR3 sequence: CASSVDREVDKLFF. The CDR3 bases are TGTGCCAGCAGTGTGGACAGGGAGGTGGACAAACTGTTTTTT. V gene TRBV6-1 combines with J gene TRBJ1-4; 8 bases fit TRBD1. With 4 bases clipped from V and 11 bases from J, the junction kept 9 bases outside the gene matches. The CDR3 loop spans 14 amino acids. Per the germline V gene, CDR1 is MNHNS and CDR2 is SASEGT.